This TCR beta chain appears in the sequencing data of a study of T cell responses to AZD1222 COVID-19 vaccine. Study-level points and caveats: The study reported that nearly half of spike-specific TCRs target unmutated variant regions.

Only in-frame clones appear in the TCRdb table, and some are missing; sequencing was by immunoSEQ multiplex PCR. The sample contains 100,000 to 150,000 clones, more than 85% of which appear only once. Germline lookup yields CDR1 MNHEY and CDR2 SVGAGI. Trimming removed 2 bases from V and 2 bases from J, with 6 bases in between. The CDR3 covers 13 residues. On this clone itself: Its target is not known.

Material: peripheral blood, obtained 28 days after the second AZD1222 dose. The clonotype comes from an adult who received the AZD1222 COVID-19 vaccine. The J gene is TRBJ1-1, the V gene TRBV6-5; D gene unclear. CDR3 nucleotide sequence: TGTGCCAGCAGTTACCCTGGTAACACTGAAGCTTTCTTT. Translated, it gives CASSYPGNTEAFF.